This TCR beta chain was identified during a study of CD8 T cells in ankylosing spondylitis. Regarding the study as a whole: According to the report, clones linked to the disease were significantly enriched in matched synovial fluid samples taken from ankylosing spondylitis patients. Seemingly distinctive of ankylosing spondylitis blood was a TCR beta motif formed by eight highly homologous variants. Disease-linked clones, CD8+, were relatively rare in peripheral blood.

This clonotype was counted between two and nine times. Its antigen is undetermined. The CDR3 covers 16 residues. Trimming cost V 4 bases and J 2 bases, with 16 bases left between them. Quantitative 5'-RACE was performed with molecular barcodes, and it yielded the TCR beta libraries. MiXCR was run by TCRdb on the 5' RACE reads, yielding one entry per CDR3 protein. The table lists more than 100,000 distinct CDR3 sequences, approximately 17% of them singletons, with approximately 30% in the top ten. Sequences were obtained from blood, either unsorted or a sorted T cell fraction (not recorded which). The chain links TRBV12-3 or TRBV12-4 to TRBJ2-3; D ambiguous. This TCR derives from a male donor with ankylosing spondylitis. The CDR3 nucleotides are TGTGCCAGCAGTTCAAGAACACATCAGGTCACAGATACGCAGTATTTT. This encodes CASSSRTHQVTDTQYF.